This T cell receptor beta chain was identified in a study of shared clonotypes between healthy human individuals (dated by TCRdb to 2019 to 2021). Regarding the study in general: Two women and a few men aged 18 to 49 years were included in the cohort. For each donor, CD4 naive and CD4 memory were each run on three plates, CD8 naive on two plates, and CD8 memory on one plate. Blood TCR repertoires of several healthy adults were deeply sequenced to estimate repertoire size and the extent of clonotype sharing between individuals. Different laboratories and diverse techniques were used to prepare libraries and sequence TCR repertoires, to increase sequencing depth and limit assay-specific biases. Leukapheresis yielded between about 0.85 and 10 billion PBMCs per donor. General findings and caveats noted by the study authors: Sampling was restricted to blood, and TCR repertoires in tissue are likely to differ from TCR repertoires in blood. Larger estimated clonotype richness was generally found for naive subsets than for memory subsets. Sharing across several donors was observed for around 5% of naive CD4, less than 4% of naive CD8, over 2% of memory CD4, and about 0.4% of memory CD8 clonotypes. Based on pairwise subsampling, the degree of clonotype sharing among donors was expected to be affected by sequencing depth. Compared with non-shared clonotypes, the clonotypes found in all four sorted-subset donors had higher generation probabilities. The genetic and exposure-history diversity represented was limited by the small number of donors. Rarefaction of sorted-subset datasets indicated incomplete sequencing despite the large sequencing depth.

TCR CDR3 regions were amplified from genomic DNA by multiplex PCR using the deep immunoSEQ assay. Genomic DNA extracted from each cell subset was distributed evenly over all wells of several immunoSEQ 96-well plates, and each plate served as one replicate. For sorted subsets, around 200 ng genomic DNA, equal to tens of thousands of T cell genomes, was loaded into each replicate PCR. The purified libraries were quantified using a Qubit 3.0 fluorometer, sized with a Bioanalyzer 2100, and then quantified again using the KAPA Library Quantification kit. Every immunoSEQ 96-well plate was sequenced on a dedicated single-read 150-cycle Illumina NextSeq 550 flow cell. Per the original workflow: The immunoSEQ output contained only junctional sequences without quality scores, so filtering could not match that applied to full-length reads. To assign V/J genes and CDR3, sequences were annotated against IMGT germline references using PyIR, a Python wrapper for IgBLAST v1.9. Reads with weak V/J assignments (E-value above 1e-6), missing CDR3, stop codons, out-of-frame junctions, or ambiguous translated residues were removed. V3J clonotypes were defined as sequences sharing the same inferred V gene, J gene, and CDR3 amino acid sequence. Percentage overlap between repertoires was computed as shared unique clonotypes divided by the size of the smaller repertoire. Three approaches were used to assess repertoire richness: RTK rarefaction, the Chao1 estimator, and Recon v2.1 estimates of unobserved clonotypes. Generation probabilities for all TCRbeta clonotypes obtained by the gDNA method from a handful of donors were computed using OLGA. In TCRdb, the immuneACCESS table is reduced to in-frame sequences with V and J assigned. These tables do not hold every clone; where another copy was compared, an unresolved V gene accounts for under half, and the others remain unexplained. That table is the source of V, J and clone size, and D and trimming were worked out from the DNA. This sample is represented by just over 2,000,000 clones; approximately 94% of them were singletons. The top ten hold 0.9% to 1.4% of the sample.

CD8 naive samples consisted of CD45RO-negative cells that were positively selected for CCR7, yielding a CD45RA+CCR7+ population without TemRA cells. Donors were healthy HIV-negative adults with no recently reported acute infections or vaccinations. All donors were Caucasian adults living in Nashville, Tennessee, USA. Blood was obtained by leukapheresis, after which PBMCs were separated by Ficoll-Histopaque density gradient centrifugation and cryopreserved in liquid nitrogen vapor phase. Purity and quantity of every magnetically sorted T cell population were checked by analytical flow cytometry. Genomic DNA was isolated from each sorted fraction and quantified by UV absorbance on a Nanodrop 2000c. With regard to this clone: No antigen is known for it. No much larger clone is present one base from it, and per-base qualities are unavailable.

Measured from the cysteine to the phenylalanine, the CDR3 is 17 residues long. The only DNA kept is the CDR3, 51 bases in frame from the first base. V loses 3 bases at its end and J loses 6 bases; junction bases beyond the gene matches: 14. CDR1 SGDLS and CDR2 YYNGEE were looked up in the germline V gene. The V and J segments used are TRBV9 and TRBJ1-2, with 10 junctional bases fitting TRBD1. The sequenced sample was naive CD8+ T cells sorted from blood. The sample's cell subset or site label, in plain terms: CD45RA+CCR7+. The receptor was isolated from a man aged 18 to 30 in good health. The nucleotide sequence is TGTGCCAGCAGCGCTCCACGACAGGGGGCGCGTCACGATGGCTACACCTTC. It codes for CASSAPRQGARHDGYTF.